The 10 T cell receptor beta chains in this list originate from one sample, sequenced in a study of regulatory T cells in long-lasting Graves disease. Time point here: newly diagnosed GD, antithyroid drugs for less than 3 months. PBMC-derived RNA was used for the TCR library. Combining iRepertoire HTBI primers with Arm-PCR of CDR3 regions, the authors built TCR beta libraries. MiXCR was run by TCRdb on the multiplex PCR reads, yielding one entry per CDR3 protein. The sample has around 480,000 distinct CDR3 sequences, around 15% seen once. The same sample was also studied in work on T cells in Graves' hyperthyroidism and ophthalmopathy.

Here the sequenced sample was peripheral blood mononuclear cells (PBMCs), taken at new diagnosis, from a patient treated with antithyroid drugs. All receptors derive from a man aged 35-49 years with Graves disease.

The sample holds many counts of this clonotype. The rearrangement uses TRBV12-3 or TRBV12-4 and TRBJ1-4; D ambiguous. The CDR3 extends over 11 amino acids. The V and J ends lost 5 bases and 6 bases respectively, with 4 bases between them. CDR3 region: CASSPDEKLFF. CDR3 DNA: TGTGCCAGCAGTCCGGATGAAAAACTGTTTTTT.

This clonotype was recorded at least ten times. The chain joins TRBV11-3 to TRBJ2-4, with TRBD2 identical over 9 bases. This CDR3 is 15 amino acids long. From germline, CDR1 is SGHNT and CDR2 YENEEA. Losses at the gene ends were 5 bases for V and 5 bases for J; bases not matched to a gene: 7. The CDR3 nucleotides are TGTGCCAGCAGCCTTTCTTTAGCGGGAGAAAACATTCAGTACTTC. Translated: CASSLSLAGENIQYF.

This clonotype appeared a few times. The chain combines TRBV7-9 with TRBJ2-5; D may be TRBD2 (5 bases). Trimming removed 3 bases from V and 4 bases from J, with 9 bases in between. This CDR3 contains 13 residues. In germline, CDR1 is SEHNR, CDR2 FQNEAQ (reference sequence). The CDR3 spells CASSLYEGETQYF. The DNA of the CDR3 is TGTGCCAGCAGCTTGTACGAGGGAGAGACCCAGTACTTC.

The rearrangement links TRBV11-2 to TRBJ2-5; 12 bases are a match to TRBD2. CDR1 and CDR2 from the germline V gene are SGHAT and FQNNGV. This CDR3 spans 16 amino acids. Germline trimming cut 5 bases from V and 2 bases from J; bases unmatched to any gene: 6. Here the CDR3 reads CASSHPTSGGQETQYF. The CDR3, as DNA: TGTGCCAGCAGCCACCCGACTAGCGGGGGACAAGAGACCCAGTACTTC. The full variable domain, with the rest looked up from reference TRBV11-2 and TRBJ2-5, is EAGVAQSPRYKIIEKRQSVAFWCNPISGHATLYWYQQILGQGPKLLIQFQNNGVVDDSQLPKDRFSAERLKGVDSTLKIQPAKLEDSAVYLCASSHPTSGGQETQYFGPGTRLLVL.

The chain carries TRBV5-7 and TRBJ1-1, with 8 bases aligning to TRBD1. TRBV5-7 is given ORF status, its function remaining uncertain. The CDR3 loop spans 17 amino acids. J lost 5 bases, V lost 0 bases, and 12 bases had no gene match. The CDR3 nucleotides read TGTGCCAGCAGCTTGGGGACAGGGACTAGGAGGTGGACTGAAGCTTTCTTT. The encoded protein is CASSLGTGTRRWTEAFF.

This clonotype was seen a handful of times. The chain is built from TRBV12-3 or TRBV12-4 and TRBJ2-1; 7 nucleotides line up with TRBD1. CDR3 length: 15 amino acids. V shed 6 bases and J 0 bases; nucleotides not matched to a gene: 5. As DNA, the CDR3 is TGTGCCAGCAGCGGCAGACAGGGCTCCTACAATGAGCAGTTCTTC. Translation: CASSGRQGSYNEQFF.

The CDR3 spells CASSLMASDTEAFF. DNA for the CDR3: TGTGCCAGCAGTTTAATGGCTTCGGACACTGAAGCTTTCTTT. This chain links TRBV28 with TRBJ1-1; no reliable D call. V was cut by 2 bases and J by 3 bases, with 10 bases left in between. The CDR3 runs to 14 residues. Germline V lookup: CDR1 MDHEN, CDR2 SYDVKM.

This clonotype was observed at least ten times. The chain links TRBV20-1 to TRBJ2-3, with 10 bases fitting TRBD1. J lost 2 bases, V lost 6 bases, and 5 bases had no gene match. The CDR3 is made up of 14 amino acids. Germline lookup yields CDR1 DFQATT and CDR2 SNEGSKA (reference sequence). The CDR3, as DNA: TGCAGTGCAACCGGGACAGGGGACACAGATACGCAGTATTTT. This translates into CSATGTGDTDTQYF.

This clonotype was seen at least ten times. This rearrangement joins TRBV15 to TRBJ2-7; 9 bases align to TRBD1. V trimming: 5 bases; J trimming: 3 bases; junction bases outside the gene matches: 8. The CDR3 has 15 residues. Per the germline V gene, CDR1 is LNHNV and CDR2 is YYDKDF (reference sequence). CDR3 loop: CATSVPGTGIYEQYF. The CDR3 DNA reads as TGTGCCACCAGCGTACCCGGGACAGGGATCTACGAGCAGTACTTC.

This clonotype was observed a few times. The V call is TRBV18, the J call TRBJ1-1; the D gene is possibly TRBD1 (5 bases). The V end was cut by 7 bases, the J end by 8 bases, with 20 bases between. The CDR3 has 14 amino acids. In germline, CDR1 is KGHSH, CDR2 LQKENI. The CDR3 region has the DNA TGTGCCAGCTATCCGGGACGCCGAGTGATGGAAGCTTTCTTT. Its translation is CASYPGRRVMEAFF.